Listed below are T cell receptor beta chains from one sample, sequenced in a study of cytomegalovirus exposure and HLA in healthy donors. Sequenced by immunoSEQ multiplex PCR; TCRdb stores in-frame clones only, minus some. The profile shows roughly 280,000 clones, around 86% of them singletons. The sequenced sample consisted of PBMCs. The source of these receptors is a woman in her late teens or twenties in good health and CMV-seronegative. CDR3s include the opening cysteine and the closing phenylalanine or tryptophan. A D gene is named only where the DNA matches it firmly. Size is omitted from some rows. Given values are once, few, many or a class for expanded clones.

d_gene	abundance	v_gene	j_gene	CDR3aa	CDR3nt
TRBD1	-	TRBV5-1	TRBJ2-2	CASSHRGTGVNTGELFF	TGCGCCAGCAGCCATCGCGGGACAGGGGTGAACACCGGGGAGCTGTTTTTT
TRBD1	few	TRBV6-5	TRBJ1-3	CASSYSAGTAGNTIYF	TGTGCCAGCAGTTACTCCGCCGGGACAGCTGGAAACACCATATATTTT
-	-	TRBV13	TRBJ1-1	CASSLVGGKAFF	TGTGCCAGCAGCTTAGTCGGGGGAAAAGCTTTCTTT
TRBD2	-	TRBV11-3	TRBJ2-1	CASSGGGTSGSSNEQFF	TGTGCCAGCAGCGGGGGCGGGACTAGCGGGAGTAGTAATGAGCAGTTCTTC
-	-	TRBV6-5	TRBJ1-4	CASSPRGANEKLFF	TGTGCCAGCAGTCCACGCGGGGCTAATGAAAAACTGTTTTTT
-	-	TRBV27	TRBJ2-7	CASSLSEGAYDEQYF	TGTGCCAGCAGTTTATCGGAGGGGGCATATGACGAGCAGTACTTC
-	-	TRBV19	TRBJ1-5	CASSIEDKTPGHF	TGTGCCAGTAGTATAGAGGACAAGACCCCGGGGCATTTT
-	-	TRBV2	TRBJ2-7	CASSERPRGTYEQYF	TGTGCCAGCAGTGAAAGGCCCCGAGGCACCTACGAGCAGTACTTC
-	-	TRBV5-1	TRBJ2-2	CASSLAEGTGELFF	TGCGCCAGCAGCTTGGCCGAGGGAACCGGGGAGCTGTTTTTT
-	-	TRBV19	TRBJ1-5	CASSWAPNSNQPQHF	TGTGCCAGTAGTTGGGCGCCTAATAGCAATCAGCCCCAGCATTTT
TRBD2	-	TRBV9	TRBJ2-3	CASSVGGGGVTDTQYF	TGTGCCAGCAGCGTAGGCGGCGGGGGGGTCACAGATACGCAGTATTTT
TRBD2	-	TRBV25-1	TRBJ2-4	CASSGDRLQRGNIQYF	TGTGCCAGCAGTGGGGATCGTCTGCAGCGGGGAAACATTCAGTACTTC
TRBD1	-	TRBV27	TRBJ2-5	CASIGGGQETQYF	TGTGCCAGCATAGGGGGCGGACAAGAGACCCAGTACTTC
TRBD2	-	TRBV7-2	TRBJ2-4	CASTLGLAGGWPKNIQYF	TGTGCCAGCACCCTGGGACTAGCGGGAGGGTGGCCCAAAAACATTCAGTACTTC
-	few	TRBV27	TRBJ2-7	CASSSTGFTAYEQYF	TGTGCCAGCAGTTCCACAGGGTTTACCGCCTACGAGCAGTACTTC
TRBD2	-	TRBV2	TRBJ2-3	CASYPRTSAADTQYF	TGTGCCAGCTATCCAAGGACTAGCGCTGCAGATACGCAGTATTTT
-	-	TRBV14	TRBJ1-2	CASSPWGDGYTF	TGTGCCAGCAGCCCCTGGGGGGATGGCTACACCTTC
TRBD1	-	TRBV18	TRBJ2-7	CASSPGTGVSYEQYF	TGTGCCAGCTCACCCGGGACAGGGGTATCCTACGAGCAGTACTTC
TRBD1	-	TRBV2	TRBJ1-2	CASSEGTGVYGYTF	TGTGCCAGCAGTGAAGGGACAGGGGTTTATGGCTACACCTTC
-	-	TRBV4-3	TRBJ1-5	CASSQDPPGGENQPQHF	TGCGCCAGCAGCCAAGATCCTCCGGGGGGCGAGAATCAGCCCCAGCATTTT
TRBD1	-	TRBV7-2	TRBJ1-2	CASSLDRGGAYGYTF	TGTGCCAGCAGCCTGGACAGGGGCGGGGCCTATGGCTACACCTTC
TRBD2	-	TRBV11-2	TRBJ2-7	CASSLDGRTSGLRLYEQYF	TGTGCCAGCAGCTTAGATGGTCGGACTAGCGGACTCCGCTTGTACGAGCAGTACTTC
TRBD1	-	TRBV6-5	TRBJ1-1	CASSYDGQGVGTEAFF	TGTGCCAGCAGTTATGACGGACAGGGGGTCGGCACTGAAGCTTTCTTT
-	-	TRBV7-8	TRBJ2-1	CASSLVGRRYNEQFF	TGTGCCAGCAGCTTAGTGGGGCGAAGATACAATGAGCAGTTCTTC
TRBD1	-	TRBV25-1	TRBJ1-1	CASSDGDRNTEAFF	TGTGCCAGCAGTGACGGGGACAGGAACACTGAAGCTTTCTTT
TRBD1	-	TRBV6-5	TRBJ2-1	CASGIAGTVMNEQFF	TGTGCCAGCGGTATCGCCGGGACAGTTATGAATGAGCAGTTCTTC
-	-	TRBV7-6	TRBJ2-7	CASSFGRAREQYF	TGTGCCAGCAGCTTTGGCAGGGCGAGGGAGCAGTACTTC
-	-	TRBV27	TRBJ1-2	CASSWSAGSGYTF	TGTGCCAGCAGTTGGTCGGCAGGGTCTGGCTACACCTTC
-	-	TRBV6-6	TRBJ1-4	CASSKSPRNRDEKLFF	TGTGCCAGCAGTAAGTCCCCGCGAAACAGAGATGAAAAACTGTTTTTT
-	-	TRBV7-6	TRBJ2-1	CASSLQGAYNEQFF	TGTGCCAGCAGCTTACAGGGCGCCTACAATGAGCAGTTCTTC
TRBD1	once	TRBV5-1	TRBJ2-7	CASSGEGAPTSSPYEQYF	TGCGCCAGCAGCGGTGAGGGGGCTCCTACGAGCAGCCCGTACGAGCAGTACTTC
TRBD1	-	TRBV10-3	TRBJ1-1	CAISGGRGIAEAFF	TGTGCCATCAGTGGGGGCAGGGGGATCGCTGAAGCTTTCTTT
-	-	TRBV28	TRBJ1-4	CASSFFQINEKLFF	TGTGCCAGCAGTTTTTTTCAGATTAATGAAAAACTGTTTTTT
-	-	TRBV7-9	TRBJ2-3	CACEGADTQYF	TGTGCCTGCGAGGGCGCAGATACGCAGTATTTT
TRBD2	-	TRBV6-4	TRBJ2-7	CAIAGTSGRSSYEQYF	TGTGCCATCGCCGGGACTAGCGGGAGGAGCTCCTACGAGCAGTACTTC
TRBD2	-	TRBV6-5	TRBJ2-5	CASSYLAGGQETQYF	TGTGCCAGCAGTTACCTAGCGGGAGGGCAGGAGACCCAGTACTTC
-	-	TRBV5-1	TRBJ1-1	CASSLGGLGTEAFF	TGCGCCAGCAGCTTGGGAGGGCTGGGGACTGAAGCTTTCTTT
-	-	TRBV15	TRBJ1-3	CATSRSPVSGNTIYF	TGTGCCACCAGCAGATCACCAGTCTCTGGAAACACCATATATTTT
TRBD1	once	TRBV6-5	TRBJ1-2	CASRFGQAMNYGYTF	TGTGCCAGCAGATTCGGACAGGCCATGAATTATGGCTACACCTTC
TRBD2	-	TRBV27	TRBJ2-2	CASSSRLAGGAGELFF	TGTGCCAGCAGTTCGCGACTAGCGGGAGGGGCCGGGGAGCTGTTTTTT
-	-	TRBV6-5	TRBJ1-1	CASSLQGLRTEAFF	TGTGCCAGCAGCCTACAGGGTCTGCGGACTGAAGCTTTCTTT
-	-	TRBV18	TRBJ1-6	CASSPTGTESSYNSPLHF	TGTGCCAGCTCACCAACCGGGACTGAGAGCTCCTATAATTCACCCCTCCACTTT
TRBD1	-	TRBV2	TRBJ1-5	CASSGQGVGNQPQHF	TGTGCCAGCAGTGGACAGGGGGTAGGCAATCAGCCCCAGCATTTT
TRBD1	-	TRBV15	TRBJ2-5	CATTRWGTENQETQYF	TGTGCCACCACCCGGTGGGGGACAGAAAACCAAGAGACCCAGTACTTC
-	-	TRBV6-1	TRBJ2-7	CASSERRRATYEQYF	TGTGCCAGCAGTGAACGCCGCAGGGCTACCTACGAGCAGTACTTC
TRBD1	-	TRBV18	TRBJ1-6	CASSPPNEKTGGSPLHF	TGTGCCAGCTCACCACCAAATGAAAAGACAGGGGGGTCACCCCTCCACTTT
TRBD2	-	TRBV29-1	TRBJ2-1	CSVAAGGSYNEQFF	TGCAGCGTTGCGGCGGGAGGCTCCTACAATGAGCAGTTCTTC
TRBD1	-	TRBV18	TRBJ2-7	CASSPGTGRDEQYF	TGTGCCAGCTCACCAGGGACAGGGCGCGACGAGCAGTACTTC
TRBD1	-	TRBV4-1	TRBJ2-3	CASSLGQGGGTDTQYF	TGCGCCAGCAGCCTGGGACAGGGGGGTGGCACAGATACGCAGTATTTT
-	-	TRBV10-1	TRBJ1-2	CASSDSLANYGYTF	TGCGCCAGCAGTGATTCCTTAGCTAACTATGGCTACACCTTC
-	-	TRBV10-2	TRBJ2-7	CASVERLIAYEQYF	TGCGCCAGCGTAGAGCGACTTATAGCCTACGAGCAGTACTTC
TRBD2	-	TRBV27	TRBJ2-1	CASKAGGLDRGVEQFF	TGTGCCAGCAAAGCGGGAGGGCTTGACCGTGGGGTTGAGCAGTTCTTC
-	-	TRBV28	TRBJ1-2	CASTLLMGARNYGYTF	TGTGCCAGCACCCTTCTTATGGGGGCGAGGAACTATGGCTACACCTTC
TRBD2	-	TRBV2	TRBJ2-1	CASSGLAGAPDEQFF	TGTGCCAGCAGTGGACTAGCGGGAGCCCCCGATGAGCAGTTCTTC
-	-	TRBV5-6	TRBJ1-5	CASSGHLEPQHF	TGTGCCAGCAGCGGACACCTCGAGCCCCAGCATTTT
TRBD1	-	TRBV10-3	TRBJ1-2	CAISGQGAVGYTF	TGTGCCATCAGCGGACAGGGGGCGGTTGGCTACACCTTC